This T cell receptor beta chain was documented in a study of T cell responses to AZD1222 COVID-19 vaccine. Study results and caveats: Among vaccine-associated CD4 TCRs, coverage spanned spike, with dominance at 160-218 and 743-854.

The protocol was immunoSEQ multiplex PCR, while the TCRdb copy is restricted to in-frame clones and leaves out a portion. The sample lists about 180,000 clones; less than 90% were seen once. CDR1 and CDR2 (germline): SGHTA, FQGNSA. The CDR3 covers 15 residues. The V gene lost 5 bases and the J gene lost 5 bases, with 16 bases spanning the gap. Comment on this clone: Its antigen remains unknown.

Here the sequenced sample was peripheral blood, taken on day 0 of AZD1222 vaccination. This sequence originates from an adult in good health. The rearrangement joins TRBV7-2 to TRBJ2-4; maybe TRBD2 (6 bases). The DNA of the CDR3 is TGTGCCAGCAGCCCTAGCGTGGGGATTGAAAACATTCAGTACTTC. Protein: CASSPSVGIENIQYF.